A selection of T cell receptor beta chains follows, all from one sample in a study of blood T cell repertoires in COVID-19. Measured with immunoSEQ multiplex PCR; TCRdb has only the in-frame clones, and not every one. In the table there are 24,000 or so clones, less than 90% of which are singletons. The sequenced material came from peripheral blood. The receptor source for this set is a human donor with acute or convalescent COVID-19. The donor label of this sample is uncertain. CDR3s include the opening cysteine and the closing phenylalanine or tryptophan. Fields, in order: J gene, V gene, D gene, clone size, CDR3 DNA, CDR3 protein. D genes are given only for firm matches. Rows may omit the clone size; those that give it use once, few, many or a size class.

J: TRBJ1-5; V: TRBV2; D: TRBD1; size: -; DNA: TGTGCCAGCAGCCGGGACAGAAATAGCAATCAGCCCCAGCATTTT; CDR3: CASSRDRNSNQPQHF
J: TRBJ2-7; V: TRBV27; D: -; size: few; DNA: TGTGCCAGCAGTTTAGGGCATTCGACACTCATCTCCTACGAGCAGTACTTC; CDR3: CASSLGHSTLISYEQYF
J: TRBJ2-7; V: TRBV6-5; D: TRBD2; size: -; DNA: TGTGCCAGCAGAAGGGAGGGAGGGGCATACGAGCAGTACTTC; CDR3: CASRREGGAYEQYF
J: TRBJ2-1; V: TRBV20-1; D: TRBD1; size: -; DNA: TGCAGTGCCAGTCCGAGACAGGGGAATGAGCAGTTCTTC; CDR3: CSASPRQGNEQFF
J: TRBJ1-5; V: TRBV19; D: -; size: -; DNA: TGTGCCAGTAGTATCTCAGGTGGCAATCAGCCCCAGCATTTT; CDR3: CASSISGGNQPQHF
J: TRBJ1-5; V: TRBV6-2/TRBV6-3; D: TRBD1; size: -; DNA: TGTGCCAGCAGTTACTATACCGGGACAGGGGCTTATAGCAATCAGCCCCAGCATTTT; CDR3: CASSYYTGTGAYSNQPQHF
J: TRBJ2-7; V: TRBV2; D: -; size: -; DNA: TGTGCCAGCACCGTTCCCTCCGGGGGGCGCGAGCAGTACTTC; CDR3: CASTVPSGGREQYF
J: TRBJ2-2; V: TRBV13; D: TRBD1; size: -; DNA: TGTGCCAGCAGCACTAGGCGACAGGGGGGTAACACCGGGGAGCTGTTTTTT; CDR3: CASSTRRQGGNTGELFF
J: TRBJ1-4; V: TRBV27; D: TRBD1; size: -; DNA: TGTGCCAGCAGTTTGTATCCGGGACAGGGCCGGAATGAAAAACTGTTTTTT; CDR3: CASSLYPGQGRNEKLFF
J: TRBJ1-2; V: TRBV7-2; D: -; size: -; DNA: TGTGCCAGCAGCCTACGGCAGGGTAATTATGGCTACACCTTC; CDR3: CASSLRQGNYGYTF
J: TRBJ2-1; V: TRBV7-8; D: -; size: -; DNA: TGTGCCAGCATAGCCTCCTACAATGAGCAGTTCTTC; CDR3: CASIASYNEQFF
J: TRBJ2-1; V: TRBV10-1; D: TRBD2; size: -; DNA: TGCGCCAGCAGTGATTTGGGACTAGCGGAAAACAATGAGCAGTTCTTC; CDR3: CASSDLGLAENNEQFF
J: TRBJ2-7; V: TRBV29-1; D: -; size: -; DNA: TGCAGCGTACGGGAGTTAGCCTACGAGCAGTACTTC; CDR3: CSVRELAYEQYF
J: TRBJ2-5; V: TRBV5-1; D: TRBD2; size: -; DNA: TGCGCCAGCAGCTTGGGGACTAGCGGACGGGAGACCCAGTACTTC; CDR3: CASSLGTSGRETQYF
J: TRBJ2-5; V: TRBV3-1/TRBV3-2; D: TRBD1; size: -; DNA: TGTGCCAGCAGCCCCTCGGGACAGACCGAGACCCAGTACTTC; CDR3: CASSPSGQTETQYF
J: TRBJ1-1; V: TRBV7-3; D: -; size: few; DNA: TGTGCCAGCAGCTTAGTTTTGGGACACGAAGCTTTCTTT; CDR3: CASSLVLGHEAFF
J: TRBJ1-6; V: TRBV2; D: TRBD1; size: -; DNA: TGTGCCAGCAGTGGGATCGACAGGGTCTATTCACCCCTCCACTTT; CDR3: CASSGIDRVYSPLHF
J: TRBJ2-3; V: TRBV9; D: TRBD2; size: -; DNA: TGTGCCAGCAGCCCCCCCCCGGGGGGGGCAGATACGCAGTATTTT; CDR3: CASSPPPGGADTQYF
J: TRBJ2-1; V: TRBV4-1; D: -; size: few; DNA: TGCGCCAGCAGCCAGCGAGACTGGTTATACAATGAGCAGTTCTTC; CDR3: CASSQRDWLYNEQFF
J: TRBJ1-5; V: TRBV6-2/TRBV6-3; D: -; size: few; DNA: TGTGCCAGCAGTTGGGACAACAATCAGCCCCAGCATTTT; CDR3: CASSWDNNQPQHF
J: TRBJ2-7; V: TRBV19; D: -; size: few; DNA: TGTGCCAGTAAAAGGATAGCGGGACAGGGAGAGCAGTACTTC; CDR3: CASKRIAGQGEQYF
J: TRBJ2-1; V: TRBV19; D: -; size: -; DNA: TGTGCCAGTAGTATCAACAGGGACTCCTACAATGAGCAGTTCTTC; CDR3: CASSINRDSYNEQFF
J: TRBJ1-1; V: TRBV10-1; D: -; size: -; DNA: TGCGCCAGCAGTGGTGGAGGGGAAGCTTTCTTT; CDR3: CASSGGGEAFF
J: TRBJ2-2; V: TRBV7-3; D: -; size: -; DNA: TGTGCCAGCAGCCGTGACACGAACACCGGGGAGCTGTTTTTT; CDR3: CASSRDTNTGELFF
J: TRBJ1-2; V: TRBV6-1; D: -; size: -; DNA: TGTGCCAGCAGTGAAGACGGTGGTGTAGGCTACACCTTC; CDR3: CASSEDGGVGYTF
J: TRBJ2-5; V: TRBV7-7; D: TRBD2; size: -; DNA: TGTGCCAGCAGCCAAGGACTAGCGGGAGCGGGAGAGACCCAGTACTTC; CDR3: CASSQGLAGAGETQYF
J: TRBJ2-7; V: TRBV11-3; D: -; size: -; DNA: TGTGCCAGCAGCTTAAATTTCGGGAGCCTCTACGAGCAGTACTTC; CDR3: CASSLNFGSLYEQYF
J: TRBJ1-5; V: TRBV10-3; D: -; size: -; DNA: TGTGCCATCAGTGAGACGGAGGGACAGCCCCAGCATTTT; CDR3: CAISETEGQPQHF
J: TRBJ2-2; V: TRBV11-2; D: TRBD1; size: -; DNA: TGTGCCAGCAGCTTAGATTACCCGGGGCCAGGGGGCCCCGGGGAGCTGTTTTTT; CDR3: CASSLDYPGPGGPGELFF
J: TRBJ2-1; V: TRBV7-2; D: TRBD2; size: -; DNA: TGTGCCAGCATCCCCGCGGGGGGGTACAATGAGCAGTTCTTC; CDR3: CASIPAGGYNEQFF
J: TRBJ1-4; V: TRBV6-6; D: -; size: once; DNA: TGTGCCAGCAGTTACTCCACAGGGTTAGCTAATGAAAAACTGTTTTTT; CDR3: CASSYSTGLANEKLFF
J: TRBJ1-1; V: TRBV2; D: TRBD1; size: once; DNA: TGTGCCAGCAGCCCTCTCGGACAGGTGAACACTGAAGCTTTCTTT; CDR3: CASSPLGQVNTEAFF
J: TRBJ1-5; V: TRBV7-9; D: TRBD1; size: -; DNA: TGTGCCAGCAGCTCCGGGACAGGGGGCAATCAGCCCCAGCATTTT; CDR3: CASSSGTGGNQPQHF
J: TRBJ1-2; V: TRBV4-2; D: -; size: -; DNA: TGTGCCAGCAGCCAAGAGATGCGGGCTAACTATGGCTACACCTTC; CDR3: CASSQEMRANYGYTF
J: TRBJ1-1; V: TRBV19; D: -; size: -; DNA: TGTGCCAGTACCCCCGCGCGGCTCACTGAAGCTTTCTTT; CDR3: CASTPARLTEAFF
J: TRBJ2-6; V: TRBV13; D: -; size: -; DNA: TGTGCCAGCAGCTTGAGGACTCCTGGGGCCAACGTCCTGACTTTC; CDR3: CASSLRTPGANVLTF
J: TRBJ1-5; V: TRBV19; D: -; size: -; DNA: TGTGCCAGTAGTATAGATGTCCGGTTTAGCAATCAGCCCCAGCATTTT; CDR3: CASSIDVRFSNQPQHF
J: TRBJ2-7; V: TRBV5-1; D: -; size: -; DNA: TGCGCCAGCAGCTTGGCGGAGACAGACCTTTACGAGCAGTACTTC; CDR3: CASSLAETDLYEQYF
J: TRBJ2-7; V: TRBV6-5; D: TRBD1; size: -; DNA: TGTGCCAGCAGTCTCACGGACAGGGGCTACGAGCAGTACTTC; CDR3: CASSLTDRGYEQYF
J: TRBJ1-1; V: TRBV27; D: -; size: once; DNA: TGTGCCAGCAGTTCTTTCCAGGTTAATACTGAAGCTTTCTTT; CDR3: CASSSFQVNTEAFF